The present entry profiles one TCR beta chain with its context. Assay used: immunoSEQ multiplex PCR; TCRdb lists only in-frame clones, some missing. The table lists about 1.5 million clones, 95% to 99% of them singletons. The data belong to a study of shared clonotypes between healthy human individuals. V was cut by 1 base and J by 3 bases, with 8 bases left in between. CDR1 is SEHNR and CDR2 is FQNEAQ in the germline V gene (reference sequence). The CDR3 covers 14 residues. Material for sequencing was naive CD4+ T cells sorted from blood. The subset is: CD45RA+ positively selected. The TCR originated in a man aged 30-40 years in good health. J is TRBJ2-3 and V is TRBV7-9; D assignment may be TRBD1 or TRBD2 (5 bases each). The CDR3 nucleotides are TGTGCCAGCAGCTTAGGAGGGGAGACAGATACGCAGTATTTT. Its translation: CASSLGGETDTQYF.